This is a list of T cell receptor beta chains from one sample in a study of cytomegalovirus exposure and HLA in healthy donors. The protocol was immunoSEQ multiplex PCR, while the TCRdb copy is restricted to in-frame clones and leaves out a portion. This table has roughly 160,000 clones, over 80% appearing once. The material sequenced was PBMCs. The receptors were sampled from a boy younger than 10 in good health and CMV-seronegative. The CDR3 runs from the conserved cysteine through the conserved F or W. Each record gives: J gene, clone size, D gene, V gene, CDR3 protein, CDR3 DNA. D genes are given only for firm matches. Clone size is given for some rows only: seen once, a few or many times, or a class if the clone is expanded.

J gene: TRBJ2-5
clone size: -
D gene: TRBD2
V gene: TRBV7-2
CDR3 protein: CASSSGLAGLQETQYF
CDR3 DNA: TGTGCCAGCAGCTCCGGACTAGCGGGACTTCAAGAGACCCAGTACTTC

J gene: TRBJ1-1
clone size: -
D gene: -
V gene: TRBV19
CDR3 protein: CASGVGGRSAEAFF
CDR3 DNA: TGTGCCAGTGGAGTCGGGGGGCGATCCGCTGAAGCTTTCTTT

J gene: TRBJ1-2
clone size: -
D gene: TRBD1
V gene: TRBV19
CDR3 protein: CASSPTGGYGYTF
CDR3 DNA: TGTGCCAGTAGTCCTACAGGGGGCTATGGCTACACCTTC

J gene: TRBJ2-5
clone size: -
D gene: -
V gene: TRBV2
CDR3 protein: CASRTDGKFQETQYF
CDR3 DNA: TGTGCCAGCAGAACGGACGGGAAGTTCCAAGAGACCCAGTACTTC

J gene: TRBJ2-1
clone size: once
D gene: TRBD2
V gene: TRBV7-6
CDR3 protein: CASSLEGVPGLAGLISYNEQFF
CDR3 DNA: TGTGCCAGCAGCTTAGAAGGGGTACCGGGACTAGCGGGATTAATCTCCTACAATGAGCAGTTCTTC

J gene: TRBJ2-3
clone size: -
D gene: TRBD2
V gene: TRBV4-3
CDR3 protein: CASSRGAGGSTDTQYF
CDR3 DNA: TGCGCCAGCTCTAGAGGGGCGGGGGGAAGCACAGATACGCAGTATTTT

J gene: TRBJ2-2
clone size: -
D gene: -
V gene: TRBV9
CDR3 protein: CASSASGSVPTGELFF
CDR3 DNA: TGTGCCAGCAGCGCATCTGGAAGCGTCCCCACCGGGGAGCTGTTTTTT

J gene: TRBJ2-4
clone size: once
D gene: -
V gene: TRBV29-1
CDR3 protein: CKARQTKNIQYF
CDR3 DNA: TGCAAAGCCAGGCAAACCAAAAACATTCAGTACTTC

J gene: TRBJ1-4
clone size: -
D gene: -
V gene: TRBV5-1
CDR3 protein: CASSRQGDNEKLFF
CDR3 DNA: TGCGCCAGCAGTCGGCAGGGCGATAATGAAAAACTGTTTTTT

J gene: TRBJ2-7
clone size: -
D gene: TRBD1
V gene: TRBV11-1
CDR3 protein: CASSDRDRDEQYF
CDR3 DNA: TGTGCCAGCAGCGACCGGGACAGGGACGAGCAGTACTTC

J gene: TRBJ1-2
clone size: -
D gene: -
V gene: TRBV18
CDR3 protein: CASSPDKDYGYTF
CDR3 DNA: TGTGCCAGCTCACCGGACAAGGACTATGGCTACACCTTC

J gene: TRBJ2-7
clone size: -
D gene: -
V gene: TRBV2
CDR3 protein: CASREGANEQYF
CDR3 DNA: TGTGCCAGCAGGGAGGGGGCGAACGAGCAGTACTTC

J gene: TRBJ2-7
clone size: -
D gene: TRBD2
V gene: TRBV30
CDR3 protein: CAWRTVGGYEQYF
CDR3 DNA: TGTGCCTGGAGGACAGTCGGGGGGTACGAGCAGTACTTC

J gene: TRBJ2-7
clone size: -
D gene: -
V gene: TRBV5-4
CDR3 protein: CASSKGVSYEQYF
CDR3 DNA: TGTGCCAGCAGCAAAGGGGTCTCCTACGAGCAGTACTTC

J gene: TRBJ2-5
clone size: -
D gene: TRBD2
V gene: TRBV30
CDR3 protein: CAWSVMRGGETQYF
CDR3 DNA: TGTGCCTGGAGTGTAATGCGGGGGGGAGAGACCCAGTACTTC

J gene: TRBJ1-6
clone size: -
D gene: TRBD1
V gene: TRBV7-9
CDR3 protein: CASGSGTGRLDSPLHF
CDR3 DNA: TGTGCCAGTGGATCCGGGACAGGGAGGTTGGATTCACCCCTCCACTTT

J gene: TRBJ1-3
clone size: -
D gene: -
V gene: TRBV21-1
CDR3 protein: CASSKAGLGQGAGNTIYF
CDR3 DNA: TGTGCCAGCAGCAAAGCAGGGCTGGGACAGGGTGCAGGAAACACCATATATTTT

J gene: TRBJ2-3
clone size: -
D gene: -
V gene: TRBV7-7
CDR3 protein: CASSQGGGTQYF
CDR3 DNA: TGTGCCAGCAGCCAAGGGGGTGGTACGCAGTATTTT

J gene: TRBJ2-7
clone size: -
D gene: TRBD2
V gene: TRBV25-1
CDR3 protein: CASSEYSALAGALHEQYF
CDR3 DNA: TGTGCCAGCAGTGAATATTCGGCTTTAGCGGGAGCCCTTCACGAGCAGTACTTC

J gene: TRBJ1-2
clone size: -
D gene: -
V gene: TRBV5-6
CDR3 protein: CASSLFSGSSGYTF
CDR3 DNA: TGTGCCAGCAGCTTATTCTCAGGGTCCTCTGGCTACACCTTC

J gene: TRBJ2-1
clone size: few
D gene: TRBD2
V gene: TRBV14
CDR3 protein: CASSQGPGGLYNEQFF
CDR3 DNA: TGTGCCAGCAGCCAAGGGCCGGGAGGACTTTACAATGAGCAGTTCTTC

J gene: TRBJ2-7
clone size: -
D gene: -
V gene: TRBV7-2
CDR3 protein: CASSPRLVSSYEQYF
CDR3 DNA: TGTGCCAGCAGCCCTAGACTAGTAAGCTCCTACGAGCAGTACTTC

J gene: TRBJ2-1
clone size: -
D gene: -
V gene: TRBV12-5
CDR3 protein: CASGLGFYSYNEQFF
CDR3 DNA: TGTGCTAGTGGTTTGGGCTTCTACTCCTACAATGAGCAGTTCTTC

J gene: TRBJ1-1
clone size: -
D gene: -
V gene: TRBV7-2
CDR3 protein: CASSLAGNTEAFF
CDR3 DNA: TGTGCCAGCAGCTTGGCAGGGAACACTGAAGCTTTCTTT

J gene: TRBJ2-1
clone size: -
D gene: -
V gene: TRBV29-1
CDR3 protein: CSVELVGGQFF
CDR3 DNA: TGCAGCGTTGAACTCGTGGGAGGGCAGTTCTTC

J gene: TRBJ1-6
clone size: -
D gene: TRBD1
V gene: TRBV7-2
CDR3 protein: CASSPDRASSYNSPLHF
CDR3 DNA: TGTGCCAGCAGCCCTGACAGGGCGAGCTCCTATAATTCACCCCTCCACTTT

J gene: TRBJ1-1
clone size: -
D gene: -
V gene: TRBV19
CDR3 protein: CASSIPGTSQGTEAFF
CDR3 DNA: TGTGCCAGTAGTATTCCCGGGACATCACAGGGCACTGAAGCTTTCTTT

J gene: TRBJ1-2
clone size: -
D gene: TRBD1
V gene: TRBV5-4
CDR3 protein: CASSLGTGGIYGYTF
CDR3 DNA: TGTGCCAGCAGCTTGGGGACAGGGGGCATCTATGGCTACACCTTC

J gene: TRBJ2-3
clone size: -
D gene: -
V gene: TRBV7-2
CDR3 protein: CASSFRRDSPTDTQYF
CDR3 DNA: TGTGCCAGCAGCTTTCGAAGGGACTCCCCCACAGATACGCAGTATTTT

J gene: TRBJ1-4
clone size: few
D gene: -
V gene: TRBV28
CDR3 protein: CASSLRGEKLFF
CDR3 DNA: TGTGCCAGCAGTTTAAGGGGTGAAAAACTGTTTTTT

J gene: TRBJ1-2
clone size: -
D gene: -
V gene: TRBV6-5
CDR3 protein: CASSYFSPANYGYTF
CDR3 DNA: TGTGCCAGCAGTTACTTCTCCCCAGCTAACTATGGCTACACCTTC

J gene: TRBJ1-5
clone size: -
D gene: TRBD1
V gene: TRBV5-1
CDR3 protein: CASSTGTGNQPQHF
CDR3 DNA: TGCGCCAGCAGCACCGGGACAGGAAATCAGCCCCAGCATTTT

J gene: TRBJ2-1
clone size: -
D gene: -
V gene: TRBV19
CDR3 protein: CASSIEGGYYNEQFF
CDR3 DNA: TGTGCCAGTAGTATTGAGGGTGGTTACTACAATGAGCAGTTCTTC